Sequencing of this TCR beta chain was carried out in a study of cytomegalovirus exposure and HLA in healthy donors. Trimming stripped 4 bases from V and 4 bases from J, with 20 bases between. The CDR3 is 17 amino acids. Germline CDR1 MNHNS, CDR2 SASEGT. Comments on this clone: The antigen is unknown.

13 Jbeta primers and 60 Vbeta primers were used for the PCR. Generated by immunoSEQ multiplex PCR, the TCRdb table keeps only in-frame clones and is missing some. This sample yields 74,000 or so clones, of which about 79% are seen a single time; less than 6% belongs to the top ten. Study outcomes and limitations: In a later analysis, HLA-C alleles had the fewest associated TCRs, DRB1 alleles the most. Rarity marked most TCR sequences, yet some public TCRs occurred in many donors.

The chain uses TRBV6-1 and TRBJ1-5; D possibly corresponds to TRBD1 (6 bases). Sequenced sample: PBMCs. This sequence was found in a male donor in good health and CMV-seropositive. The CDR3 DNA follows: TGTGCCAGCAGTGCCTCGGGGGGCCGGTGGACGAATCAGCCCCAGCATTTT. This codes for CASSASGGRWTNQPQHF.